The clone carrying this T cell receptor beta chain was seen a handful of times. What it binds is not known. Germline lookup yields CDR1 DFQATT and CDR2 SNEGSKA (reference sequence). This CDR3 spans 15 amino acids. V was pared by 0 bases and J by 4 bases, with 15 bases between. The data were obtained in a study of response to subunit inactivated influenza vaccine. MiXCR, run by TCRdb on the RT-PCR reads, gives a single entry per CDR3 protein. The table lists 650,000 or so distinct CDR3 sequences, less than 15% of them singletons. Findings and limits, study-wide: The authors proposed limited new T cell recruitment per seasonal influenza vaccination.

V usage is TRBV20-1 and J usage is TRBJ1-2; possible D gene TRBD1, 5 bases. This sequence was found in a man in his fifties who received an inactivated influenza vaccine. The material was PBMCs from blood, obtained 14 days before vaccination. The CDR3 DNA reads as TGCAGTGCTAGAGATCGACGGGGCGGGTTCTATGGCTACACCTTC. It is translated as CSARDRRGGFYGYTF.